The 15 T cell receptor beta chains given below trace back to one sample, sequenced in a study of T cell responses to AZD1222 COVID-19 vaccine. Some clones are missing from TCRdb's copy, which holds only in-frame ones; the method was immunoSEQ multiplex PCR. The sample has some 190,000 clones, 75% to 90% seen once. The sample consisted of peripheral blood, taken on day 0 of AZD1222 vaccination. These receptors were collected from an adult in good health.

The V and J genes are TRBV5-6 and TRBJ1-4; 10 bases are shared with TRBD1. The CDR3 loop spans 18 amino acids. Germline-derived CDR1 and CDR2 are SGHDT and YYEEEE. V lost 5 bases and J lost 3; bases outside the gene matches: 13. CDR3 nucleotide sequence: TGTGCCAGCAGGATTCGGCCGGGACAGGGGCCTTCTAATGAAAAACTGTTTTTT. Translation: CASRIRPGQGPSNEKLFF.

This sequence joins TRBV25-1 and TRBJ2-5; 10 bases are shared with TRBD1. The CDR3 contains 12 residues. V was clipped by 8 bases and J by 5 bases; unmatched bases: 2. Per the germline V gene, CDR1 is MGHDK and CDR2 is SYGVNS. DNA for the CDR3: TGTGCCAGCGGACAGGGGGGGGAGACCCAGTACTTC. It is translated as CASGQGGETQYF.

The chain is built from TRBV4-1 and TRBJ1-6; no definite D call. The V end lost 1 base, the J end lost 9 bases, and 16 bases lay between the germline ends. Germline V lookup: CDR1 MGHRA, CDR2 YSYEKL. This CDR3 comprises 16 residues. The CDR3 is CASSQGVGLSTSPLHF. The CDR3 DNA follows: TGCGCCAGCAGCCAAGGGGTAGGGTTGTCGACTTCACCCCTCCACTTT.

This chain connects TRBV3-1 (or the pseudogene TRBV3-2) to TRBJ2-2, with D possibly TRBD1 on 5 matching bases. V lost 3 bases and J lost 6, with 11 bases in between. The germline CDR1 and CDR2 sequences are LGHDT and YNNKEL (reference sequence). This CDR3 spans 14 amino acids. As DNA, the CDR3 is TGTGCCAGCAGCCACCAGGCAGGGCCCGGGGAGCTGTTTTTT. Protein sequence: CASSHQAGPGELFF.

The rearrangement uses TRBV5-4 and TRBJ2-3, with 15 bases fitting TRBD2. The CDR3 totals 18 residues. Germline-derived CDR1 and CDR2 are SGHNT and YYREEE (reference sequence). Unmatched junction bases numbered 8, after V lost 2 bases and J lost 4 bases. The CDR3 bases are TGTGCCAGCAGCTTCGGACTAGCGGGGGGGCCACTCCCAGATACGCAGTATTTT. Translating it yields CASSFGLAGGPLPDTQYF.

This clone was counted once. This chain joins TRBV6-2 or TRBV6-3 and TRBJ2-3; D ambiguous. This CDR3 spans 14 amino acids. Trimming stripped 4 bases from V and 2 bases from J, with 10 bases between. The germline gives CDR1 MNHEY, CDR2 SVGEGT. The CDR3 is CASSSPSHTDTQYF. The CDR3 region has the DNA TGTGCCAGCAGTTCCCCGAGCCACACAGATACGCAGTATTTT.

The chain links TRBV7-2 to TRBJ2-7, with 10 bases matching TRBD1. After removal of 5 bases from V and 3 bases from J, the junction contained 7 bases not matched to a gene. Germline loops: CDR1 SGHTA, CDR2 FQGNSA. This CDR3 is 15 amino acids long. The chain's CDR3 is CASSQEGQGVYEQYF. CDR3 DNA sequence: TGTGCCAGCAGCCAAGAAGGACAGGGGGTCTACGAGCAGTACTTC.

The rearrangement links TRBV2 to TRBJ1-2; no reliable D call. The V gene lost 3 bases and the J gene lost 0 bases, with 11 bases spanning the gap. Per the germline V gene, CDR1 is SNHLY and CDR2 is FYNNEI. The CDR3 spans 15 residues. CDR3 residues: CASSETTIPNYGYTF. CDR3 bases: TGTGCCAGCAGTGAGACAACGATCCCTAACTATGGCTACACCTTC.

This chain connects TRBV12-3 or TRBV12-4 to TRBJ1-1; a weak D match, TRBD1 (5 bases). The V end lost 5 bases, the J end lost 8 bases, and 12 bases lay between the germline ends. The CDR3 has 12 amino acids. The DNA for the CDR3 is TGTGCCAGCAGTCCAGGGTGGGTAGAAGCTTTCTTT. Translation gives CASSPGWVEAFF.

This clone has only a few counts. This chain links TRBV6-4 with TRBJ2-1, with TRBD2 matching 9 bases. Germline loops: CDR1 MRHNA, CDR2 SNTAGT. This CDR3 comprises 16 residues. V lost 2 bases and J lost 3; bases outside the gene matches: 5. The CDR3 sequence: CASSDRGLAFYNEQFF. CDR3 nucleotide sequence: TGTGCCAGCAGTGACAGGGGACTAGCTTTCTACAATGAGCAGTTCTTC.

The rearrangement joins TRBV11-2 to TRBJ1-2; no definite D call. Deletions cut 5 bases from V and 2 bases from J, with 9 bases between. Germline loops: CDR1 SGHAT, CDR2 FQNNGV. This CDR3 is built from 13 residues. For the CDR3, the DNA is TGTGCCAGCAGCGGACCCAGCAACTATGGCTACACCTTC. This gives the protein CASSGPSNYGYTF.

In its sample, this clone was seen a few times. V is TRBV5-4 and J is TRBJ1-1; D remains ambiguous. This CDR3 spans 13 amino acids. V gave up 7 bases and J gave up 5 bases, with 15 bases separating them. CDR1 and CDR2 from the germline V gene are SGHNT and YYREEE (reference sequence). The CDR3 DNA is TGTGCCAGCCAGAGCGGGGTGAGAACTGAAGCTTTCTTT. It encodes CASQSGVRTEAFF.

The V gene is TRBV5-4, the J gene TRBJ2-3; D gene unclear. The CDR3 is made up of 15 amino acids. Trimming pared 0 bases from V and 2 bases from J, leaving 10 bases between. The V gene's germline CDR1 is SGHNT and CDR2 YYREEE (reference sequence). CDR3 sequence: CASSLAASLTDTQYF. The CDR3 DNA reads as TGTGCCAGCAGCTTGGCCGCCTCCCTCACAGATACGCAGTATTTT.

V gene TRBV9 combines with J gene TRBJ2-5; TRBD2 agrees at 9 bases. There are 17 residues in the CDR3. Losses at the gene ends were 4 bases for V and 4 bases for J; bases not matched to a gene: 14. Germline loops: CDR1 SGDLS, CDR2 YYNGEE. The CDR3 reads CASSSKQSGGPTETQYF. DNA for the CDR3: TGTGCCAGCAGCTCCAAGCAGAGCGGGGGGCCTACAGAGACCCAGTACTTC.

J is TRBJ1-2 and V is TRBV7-3; D uncertain. The V and J ends lost 1 base and 2 bases respectively, with 5 bases between them. This CDR3 has 13 amino acids. The germline gives CDR1 SGHTA, CDR2 FQGTGA. CDR3 region: CASSLSPNYGYTF. The CDR3 DNA reads TGTGCCAGCAGCTTAAGTCCCAACTATGGCTACACCTTC. The full variable domain, rest sourced from reference TRBV7-3 and TRBJ1-2, is GAGVSQTPSNKVTEKGKYVELRCDPISGHTALYWYRQSLGQGPEFLIYFQGTGAADDSGLPNDRFFAVRPEGSVSTLKIQRTERGDSAVYLCASSLSPNYGYTFGSGTRLTVV.